These 14 T cell receptor beta chains came from one sample sequenced in a study of siplizumab effects on memory and regulatory T cells. Generated by immunoSEQ multiplex PCR, the TCRdb table keeps only in-frame clones and is missing some. The sample lists some 120,000 clones, roughly 93% occurring once. The sequenced sample consisted of non-Treg CD4+ T cells sorted from blood. The receptors were gathered from a human donor in good health.

The chain carries TRBV19 and TRBJ2-2, with TRBD1 matching over 7 bases. J gave up 0 bases and V 8 bases, and 3 bases lay outside the gene matches. This CDR3 contains 14 residues. CDR1 LNHDA and CDR2 SQIVND come from the germline V gene (reference sequence). Written as DNA, the CDR3 is TGTGCCAGTCGACAGGGCCCGAACACCGGGGAGCTGTTTTTT. It codes for CASRQGPNTGELFF.

The chain has TRBV19 and TRBJ2-7; possibly TRBD1 or TRBD2 for D (5 bases each). The germline gives CDR1 LNHDA, CDR2 SQIVND (reference sequence). The CDR3 totals 15 residues. Trimming left V 3 bases short and J 3 bases short, with 15 bases between. The CDR3 loop is CASSIRIGAIYEQYF. The CDR3 bases are TGTGCCAGTAGTATCCGAATCGGGGCTATCTACGAGCAGTACTTC.

This sequence joins TRBV4-3 and TRBJ2-7; 7 positions agree with TRBD1. The V gene end was trimmed by 1 base and the J gene end by 3 bases; junction bases not matched to a gene: 6. Germline CDR1 reads LGHNA; CDR2 reads YSLEER. This CDR3 region has 15 residues. The CDR3 region is CASSQGQGRNYEQYF. The CDR3 nucleotides are TGCGCCAGCAGCCAAGGACAGGGAAGGAACTACGAGCAGTACTTC.

DNA for the CDR3: TGTGCCAGCACTCTCCAAAGGACAGGGCCCTACGAGCAGTACTTC. This translates into CASTLQRTGPYEQYF. The J gene is TRBJ2-7, the V gene TRBV28; TRBD1 aligns across 8 bases. Per the germline V gene, CDR1 is MDHEN and CDR2 is SYDVKM. Trimming cost V 7 bases and J 2 bases; bases outside gene matches: 10. This CDR3 region has 15 residues.

This chain joins TRBV7-9 and TRBJ2-6; TRBD1 matches 10 bases. CDR1 and CDR2 (germline): SEHNR, FQNEAQ (reference sequence). Trimming cost V 4 bases and J 2 bases; bases outside gene matches: 2. This CDR3 has 16 amino acids. CDR3 sequence reads: CASSSGQGTGANVLTF. CDR3 bases: TGTGCCAGCAGCTCGGGACAGGGGACTGGGGCCAACGTCCTGACTTTC.

The chain links TRBV7-3 to TRBJ1-6; D remains unclear. The CDR3 runs to 13 residues. Deletions cut 4 bases from V and 7 bases from J, with 8 bases between. CDR1 and CDR2 from the germline V gene are SGHTA and FQGTGA. CDR3 sequence: CASSSTQNSPLHF. CDR3 coding DNA: TGTGCCAGCAGCTCAACACAGAATTCACCCCTCCACTTT.

The chain is built from TRBV15 and TRBJ1-5, with 7 nucleotides matching TRBD1. The V gene's germline CDR1 is LNHNV and CDR2 YYDKDF (reference sequence). V trimming: 0 bases; J trimming: 6 bases; junction bases outside the gene matches: 8. The CDR3 runs 16 residues. CDR3 bases: TGTGCCACCAGCAGAGATCTTGCAGGGGGTAGTCAGCCCCAGCATTTT. Protein product: CATSRDLAGGSQPQHF.

This chain links TRBV30 with TRBJ2-1, with 7 bases that match TRBD2. This CDR3 is built from 13 residues. CDR1 GTSNPN and CDR2 SVGIG come from the germline V gene (reference sequence). The CDR3 reads CALLAGPGDEQFF. CDR3 DNA: TGTGCATTATTAGCGGGCCCGGGGGATGAGCAGTTCTTC.

The chain has TRBV5-4 and TRBJ1-2; 7 bases map to TRBD1. The trim removed 4 bases at V and 4 bases at J, leaving 10 bases unmatched. Germline V gives CDR1 SGHNT, CDR2 YYREEE (reference sequence). This CDR3 region has 15 residues. In nucleotides, the CDR3 is TGTGCCAGCAGCACCCCGACAGGGCCCCTCTATGGCTACACCTTC. Amino acid sequence: CASSTPTGPLYGYTF. Variable domain in full (rest from reference TRBV5-4 and TRBJ1-2): ETGVTQSPTHLIKTRGQQVTLRCSSQSGHNTVSWYQQALGQGPQFIFQYYREEENGRGNFPPRFSGLQFPNYSSELNVNALELDDSALYLCASSTPTGPLYGYTFGSGTRLTVV.

V and J are TRBV9 and TRBJ2-5; D remains ambiguous. Germline V gene sequence: CDR1 SGDLS, CDR2 YYNGEE. The ends were cut back, 0 bases at V and 0 bases at J, with 12 bases in the middle. CDR3 length: 16 residues. The CDR3 loop reads CASSVGTNVYQETQYF. As DNA, the CDR3 is TGTGCCAGCAGCGTAGGGACCAATGTATACCAAGAGACCCAGTACTTC.

This rearrangement joins TRBV29-1 to TRBJ1-3, with unresolved D. Germline V gene data show CDR1 as SQVTM and CDR2 as ANQGSEA. Trimming removed 7 bases at V and 0 bases at J, with 10 bases between. This CDR3 region has 13 residues. The CDR3 nucleotides are TGCAGCGGGGGATTCAGCTCTGGAAACACCATATATTTT. This sequence encodes CSGGFSSGNTIYF.

The chain is built from TRBV29-1 and TRBJ1-1; D possibly corresponds to TRBD1 (5 bases). The CDR3 sequence is 11 residues long. Germline V gene lookup returns CDR1 SQVTM and CDR2 ANQGSEA. Trimming cost V 7 bases and J 1 base, with 7 bases left between them. CDR3 residues: CSAQGNTEAFF. DNA of the CDR3: TGCAGCGCTCAGGGGAACACTGAAGCTTTCTTT.

The J gene is TRBJ2-7, the V gene TRBV6-6; D is perhaps TRBD1 (5 bases). Germline assignment: CDR1 MNHNY and CDR2 SVGAGI (reference sequence). V was pared by 5 bases and J by 0 bases, with 8 bases between. The CDR3 has 13 residues. CDR3 residues: CASSDRISYEQYF. The DNA of the CDR3 is TGTGCCAGCAGTGACAGAATCTCCTACGAGCAGTACTTC.

This chain connects TRBV27 to TRBJ1-6; D not certain. The CDR3 is 16 residues long. Trimming took off 4 bases at V and 1 base at J, with 11 bases between the two ends. Germline V CDR1 and CDR2: MNHEY, SMNVEV (reference sequence). The chain's CDR3 is CASSSGLGSYNSPLHF. CDR3 sequence (DNA): TGTGCCAGCAGTTCCGGGTTAGGGTCCTATAATTCACCCCTCCACTTT.